The 21 T cell receptor beta chains reported below all come from one sample, sequenced in a study of identical twins. TCRdb re-derived calls from the 5' RACE reads in MiXCR, one entry per CDR3 protein. The sample yields fewer than 650,000 distinct CDR3 sequences, over 8.5% seen once. A further study also used this sample, focusing on yellow fever vaccine responses in identical twins.

The sample taken for sequencing was PBMCs. The origin of the receptors is a woman aged 18-29 years in good health.

This sequence joins TRBV20-1 and TRBJ2-1; 13 bases agree with TRBD2. The germline CDR1 and CDR2 sequences are DFQATT and SNEGSKA (reference sequence). V shed 1 base, J shed 0 bases, and the junction held 9 bases outside the gene matches. The CDR3 is 19 amino acids. The CDR3 coding sequence is TGCAGTGCTAGAGGTCGACTAGCGGGGGGCAGGAGCTCCTACAATGAGCAGTTCTTC. Its translation: CSARGRLAGGRSSYNEQFF.

The V gene is TRBV19, the J gene TRBJ1-1; no clear D gene. The CDR3 runs 14 residues. Germline CDR1 and CDR2: LNHDA and SQIVND (reference sequence). Between the trimmed V and J ends, which lost 4 bases and 4 bases, there was a span of 13 bases. In DNA form, the CDR3 reads TGTGCCAGTAGTACCGAATGGATGGGCACTGAAGCTTTCTTT. Amino acid sequence: CASSTEWMGTEAFF.

This clonotype was counted between two and nine times. The chain carries TRBV29-1 and TRBJ2-1; D gene ambiguous. The CDR3 extends over 10 amino acids. V was trimmed by 7 bases and J by 9 bases, leaving 10 bases between them. From germline, CDR1 is SQVTM and CDR2 ANQGSEA. CDR3 sequence (DNA): TGCAGCGCCGAAGAAGGTGAGCAGTTCTTC. Protein sequence: CSAEEGEQFF.

This clonotype has only a few counts. This chain links TRBV20-1 with TRBJ1-2; a weak D match, TRBD1 (6 bases). CDR3 length: 15 residues. Germline assignment: CDR1 DFQATT and CDR2 SNEGSKA (reference sequence). Trimming took 2 bases from V and 2 from J, leaving 15 bases between them. The DNA for the CDR3 is TGCAGTGCTAGACTACAGGGCGAACTGAACTATGGCTACACCTTC. This translates into CSARLQGELNYGYTF.

The rearrangement links TRBV9 to TRBJ2-5; weak D call: TRBD2 (6 bases). From germline, CDR1 is SGDLS and CDR2 YYNGEE. The CDR3 runs 14 residues. V shed 4 bases and J shed 2 bases, with 12 bases lying between them. CDR3 protein: CASSPGLPQETQYF. Written as DNA, the CDR3 is TGTGCCAGCAGCCCGGGACTTCCTCAAGAGACCCAGTACTTC.

The gene calls are TRBV28 and TRBJ2-7, with 14 bases aligning to TRBD2. This CDR3 region has 15 residues. With 5 bases clipped from V and 5 bases from J, the junction kept 5 bases outside the gene matches. Germline V gene data show CDR1 as MDHEN and CDR2 as SYDVKM. CDR3 coding DNA: TGTGCCAGCAGTCTGGGACTAGCGGGAGTGAACGAGCAGTACTTC. It codes for CASSLGLAGVNEQYF.

This clonotype was counted ten times or more. The chain has TRBV5-1 and TRBJ2-2; 7 nucleotides line up with TRBD1. Germline CDR1 and CDR2: SGHRS and YFSETQ. Trimming cost V 4 bases and J 2 bases; bases outside gene matches: 5. There are 15 residues in the CDR3. The CDR3 DNA follows: TGCGCCAGCAGCCCTAAGGGGGCTAACACCGGGGAGCTGTTTTTT. It specifies CASSPKGANTGELFF.

This clonotype occurred a few times. The rearrangement uses TRBV20-1 and TRBJ2-5, with D maybe TRBD2 (7 bases). This CDR3 contains 16 residues. V lost 6 bases to trimming and J lost 3 bases, with 23 bases between them. Germline values: CDR1 DFQATT, CDR2 SNEGSKA (reference sequence). DNA of the CDR3: TGCAGTGCCCTCTATCTCGGCGGGGGCCTCAAAGAGACCCAGTACTTC. Its protein is CSALYLGGGLKETQYF.

V and J are TRBV12-3 or TRBV12-4 and TRBJ2-6, with D tentatively TRBD1 (6 bases). This CDR3 contains 16 residues. The V gene lost 2 bases and the J gene lost 4 bases, with 12 bases spanning the gap. The CDR3 loop reads CASSLTQGLGANVLTF. The CDR3 DNA reads TGTGCCAGCAGTTTAACCCAGGGGTTAGGGGCCAACGTCCTGACTTTC.

This clonotype was observed many times. This rearrangement joins TRBV29-1 to TRBJ1-1, with D maybe TRBD1 (5 bases). V gave up 4 bases and J gave up 2 bases, with 14 bases separating them. The CDR3 length is 14 residues. Germline lookup yields CDR1 SQVTM and CDR2 ANQGSEA. The CDR3 reads CSVGLSTGNTEAFF. In nucleotides, the CDR3 is TGCAGCGTTGGGCTTAGTACAGGTAACACTGAAGCTTTCTTT.

This clonotype was counted many times. V is TRBV10-3 and J is TRBJ2-2; D unresolved. CDR3 length: 15 amino acids. CDR1 is ENHRY, CDR2 SYGVKD, per germline. The germline V and J ends were trimmed by 3 bases and 2 bases, with 10 bases remaining between them. The CDR3 sequence is CAISDPALNTGELFF. In DNA form, the CDR3 reads TGTGCCATCAGTGACCCAGCGTTAAACACCGGGGAGCTGTTTTTT.

This clonotype has more than one count but fewer than ten. The rearrangement links TRBV5-1 to TRBJ1-3; a weak D match, TRBD1 (5 bases). Trimming removed 4 bases at V and 6 bases at J, with 14 bases between. Germline lookup yields CDR1 SGHRS and CDR2 YFSETQ. The CDR3 covers 14 residues. Written as DNA, the CDR3 is TGCGCCAGCAGCGGGCAGGGTCCCCCAAACACCATATATTTT. It codes for CASSGQGPPNTIYF.

This clonotype was seen only once. The chain uses TRBV6-1 and TRBJ2-7; possible D gene TRBD2, 6 bases. V lost 8 bases and J lost 2, with 13 bases in between. The CDR3 is 13 amino acids. Germline CDR1 MNHNS, CDR2 SASEGT. CDR3 nucleotide sequence: TGTGCCAGCTGGAGGGCGCTACCCTACGAGCAGTACTTC. Its protein product is CASWRALPYEQYF.

This clonotype came up many times. The gene calls are TRBV7-9 and TRBJ2-1, with 11 bases identical to TRBD2. Unmatched junction bases numbered 6, after V lost 8 bases and J lost 9 bases. The V gene's germline CDR1 is SEHNR and CDR2 FQNEAQ (reference sequence). This CDR3 has 13 residues. The CDR3 here is CASSLAGGGEQFF. The CDR3 bases are TGTGCCAGCTCGCTAGCGGGGGGTGGTGAGCAGTTCTTC.

This clonotype was counted between two and nine times. The genes are TRBV7-2 and TRBJ2-7; 9 bases are a match to TRBD1. In germline, CDR1 is SGHTA, CDR2 FQGNSA. Losses at the gene ends were 3 bases for V and 0 bases for J; bases not matched to a gene: 6. This CDR3 contains 16 residues. The CDR3 sequence: CASSFATGGDSYEQYF. DNA for the CDR3: TGTGCCAGCAGCTTCGCGACAGGGGGGGACTCCTACGAGCAGTACTTC.

This clonotype was counted between two and nine times. The chain employs TRBV10-3 and TRBJ2-4; TRBD1 matches 9 bases. J lost 5 bases, V lost 6 bases, and 2 bases had no gene match. The CDR3 sequence is 13 residues long. Germline lookup yields CDR1 ENHRY and CDR2 SYGVKD. The CDR3 loop is CAIRRDRENIQYF. Written as DNA, the CDR3 is TGTGCCATCAGGAGGGACAGGGAAAACATTCAGTACTTC.

This chain links TRBV6-4 with TRBJ2-7; D remains ambiguous. From germline, CDR1 is MRHNA and CDR2 SNTAGT. The CDR3 covers 10 residues. Between the trimmed V and J ends, which lost 10 bases and 2 bases, there was a span of 6 bases. The CDR3 loop reads CAITTYEQYF. The CDR3 nucleotides read TGTGCCATCACCACCTACGAGCAGTACTTC.

The CDR3 spells CSARNFNTGELFF. Written as DNA, the CDR3 is TGCAGTGCTAGAAATTTTAACACCGGGGAGCTGTTTTTT. The rearrangement joins TRBV20-1 to TRBJ2-2, with D unclear. This CDR3 has 13 amino acids. V was trimmed by 2 bases and J by 2 bases, leaving 6 bases between them. Germline values: CDR1 DFQATT, CDR2 SNEGSKA (reference sequence).

Ten or more counts support this clonotype. The V and J genes are TRBV6-2 or TRBV6-3 and TRBJ2-1, with 9 positions matching TRBD2. There are 19 residues in the CDR3. Trimming took 2 bases from V and 5 from J; bases not matched to a gene: 16. From germline, CDR1 is MNHEY and CDR2 SVGEGT. CDR3 in amino acids: CASSYVARASGIMDNEQFF. CDR3 DNA sequence: TGTGCCAGCAGTTACGTGGCAAGGGCTAGCGGGATTATGGACAATGAGCAGTTCTTC.

The rearrangement uses TRBV7-9 and TRBJ2-7; 7 nucleotides align to TRBD1. This CDR3 has 13 residues. Trimming took 6 bases from V and 5 from J; bases not matched to a gene: 7. Germline lookup yields CDR1 SEHNR and CDR2 FQNEAQ (reference sequence). CDR3 sequence reads: CASRSNRGDEQYF. DNA for the CDR3: TGTGCCAGCAGAAGTAACAGGGGCGACGAGCAGTACTTC.

This clonotype appeared many times. The chain has TRBV12-3 or TRBV12-4 and TRBJ2-5; D gene ambiguous. Trimming shortened V by 6 bases and J by 5 bases, and 22 bases separated the two germline ends. The CDR3 length is 16 residues. CDR3 residues: CASSPGPTTTYETQYF. For the CDR3, the DNA is TGTGCCAGCAGCCCGGGCCCTACCACCACCTACGAGACCCAGTACTTC.